The clone carrying this T cell receptor beta chain was seen more than once but under ten times. The antigen is not known. These data come from a study of cytomegalovirus exposure and HLA in healthy donors. The study's findings and limits: In a later analysis, a missense DCLRE1C variant was linked to TCR beta V- and J-gene trimming. From TCR beta sequences, most subjects' HLA-A and HLA-B alleles were reportedly predicted accurately.

Germline values: CDR1 SEHNR, CDR2 FQNEAQ (reference sequence). This CDR3 has 13 residues. Primers included in the PCR were 60 Vbeta and 13 Jbeta primers. The data were produced by immunoSEQ multiplex PCR, yet TCRdb's version contains in-frame clones alone and is incomplete. The sample yields 100,000 or so clones, around 76% seen once. The chain is built from TRBV7-9 and TRBJ2-5; 7 positions agree with TRBD1. With the DNA end fitting TRBJ2-7 better, the J assignment may be wrong. Sequencing used PBMCs. The receptor comes from a woman aged 40 to 49 in good health and CMV-seropositive. This CDR3 reads CASSLQGAYEQYF. CDR3 DNA: TGTGCCAGCAGCTTACAGGGGGCCTACGAGCAGTACTTC.